This TCR beta chain was recovered during a study of memory CD4+ T cells and cytomegalovirus serostatus. On the study more broadly: Donors were healthy Belgian adults, under 10 CMV seropositive and about two dozen seronegative.

As concerns this clone: Its antigen is unidentified.

The sort gate was single viable CD3+CD4+CD8-CD45RO+ cells for memory CD4+ T cells. Donors' CMV status reflects serum IgG against pp150, pp28, p38, p52. V dropped 1 base and J dropped 5; count of bases not matched to a gene: 3. The germline CDR1 and CDR2 sequences are MNHNS and SASEGT. The CDR3 loop spans 14 amino acids. In the authors' workflow: Out-of-frame sequences were removed, leaving 2,204,828 distinct TCRbeta sequences. Some clones are missing from TCRdb's copy, which holds only in-frame ones; the method was immunoSEQ multiplex PCR. V and J calls and clone size are those listed in that table; D and trimming were worked out from the DNA. The sample contains around 45,000 clones, around four fifths of which appear only once. Findings and caveats of the study: About 40% of the roughly 150 known CMV-associated TCRbeta sequences appeared in CD4+ memory.

The chain employs TRBV6-1 and TRBJ1-2; TRBD1 aligns across 8 bases. The sequence was obtained from an adult in good health and CMV-seropositive. The sequenced material came from memory CD4+ T cells from blood. The chain's CDR3 is CASSEVRQGYGYTF. The CDR3 DNA follows: TGTGCCAGCAGTGAAGTGCGACAGGGGTATGGCTACACCTTC.